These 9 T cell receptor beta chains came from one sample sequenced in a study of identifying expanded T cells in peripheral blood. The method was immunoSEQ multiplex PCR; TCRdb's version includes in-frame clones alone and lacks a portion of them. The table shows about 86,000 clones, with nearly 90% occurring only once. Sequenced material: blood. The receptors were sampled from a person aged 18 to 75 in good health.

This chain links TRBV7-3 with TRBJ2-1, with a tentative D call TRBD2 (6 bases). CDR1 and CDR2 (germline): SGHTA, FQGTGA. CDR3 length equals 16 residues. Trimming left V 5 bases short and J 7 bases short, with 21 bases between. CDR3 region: CASSQLSSRGGNEQFF. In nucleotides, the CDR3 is TGTGCCAGCAGCCAACTATCGTCGCGGGGAGGTAATGAGCAGTTCTTC.

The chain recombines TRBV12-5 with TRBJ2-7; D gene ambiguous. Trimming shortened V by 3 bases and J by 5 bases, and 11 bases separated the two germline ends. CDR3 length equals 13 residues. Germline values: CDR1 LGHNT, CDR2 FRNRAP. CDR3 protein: CASGFKGNHEQYF. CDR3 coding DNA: TGTGCTAGTGGTTTCAAGGGTAACCACGAGCAGTACTTC.

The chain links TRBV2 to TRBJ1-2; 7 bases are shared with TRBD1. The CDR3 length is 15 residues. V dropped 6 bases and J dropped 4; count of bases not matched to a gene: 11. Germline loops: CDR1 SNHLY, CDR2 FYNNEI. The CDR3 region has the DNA TGTGCCAGCAGGCAACAGGGGCCCTCCTCCTATGGCTACACCTTC. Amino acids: CASRQQGPSSYGYTF.

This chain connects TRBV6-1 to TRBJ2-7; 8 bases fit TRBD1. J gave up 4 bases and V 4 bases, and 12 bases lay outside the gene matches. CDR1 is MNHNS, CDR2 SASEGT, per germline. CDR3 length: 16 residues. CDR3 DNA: TGTGCCAGCAGTGTCCCTGCAGGGGGCTCTACTTACGAGCAGTACTTC. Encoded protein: CASSVPAGGSTYEQYF.

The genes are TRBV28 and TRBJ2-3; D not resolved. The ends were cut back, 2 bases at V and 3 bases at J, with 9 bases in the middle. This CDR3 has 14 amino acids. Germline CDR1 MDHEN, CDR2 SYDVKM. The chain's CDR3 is CASSLRAVTDTQYF. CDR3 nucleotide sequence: TGTGCCAGCAGTTTACGGGCAGTAACAGATACGCAGTATTTT.

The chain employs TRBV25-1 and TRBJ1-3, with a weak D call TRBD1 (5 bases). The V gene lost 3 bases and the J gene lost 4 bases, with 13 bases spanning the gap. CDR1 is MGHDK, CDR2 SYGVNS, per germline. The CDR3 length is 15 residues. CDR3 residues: CASSEGGVGGNTIYF. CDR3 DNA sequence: TGTGCCAGCAGTGAGGGAGGGGTAGGCGGAAACACCATATATTTT.

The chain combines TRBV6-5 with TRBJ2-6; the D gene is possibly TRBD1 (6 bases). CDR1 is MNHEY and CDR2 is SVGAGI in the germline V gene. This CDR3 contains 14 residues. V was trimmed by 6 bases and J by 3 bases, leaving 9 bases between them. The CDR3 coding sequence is TGTGCCAGCAGAGAACAGGGTGGGGCCAACGTCCTGACTTTC. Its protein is CASREQGGANVLTF.

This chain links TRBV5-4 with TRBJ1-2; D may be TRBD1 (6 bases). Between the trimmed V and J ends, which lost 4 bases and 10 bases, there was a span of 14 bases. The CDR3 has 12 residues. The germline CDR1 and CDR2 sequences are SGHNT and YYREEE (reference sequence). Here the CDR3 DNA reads TGTGCCAGCAGCCCGCCGGACAGTGACTACACCTTC. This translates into CASSPPDSDYTF.

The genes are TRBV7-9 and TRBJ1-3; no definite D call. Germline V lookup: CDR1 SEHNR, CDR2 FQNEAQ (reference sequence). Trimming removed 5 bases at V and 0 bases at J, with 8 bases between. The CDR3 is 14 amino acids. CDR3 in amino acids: CASSSWLSGNTIYF. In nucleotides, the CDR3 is TGTGCCAGCAGCAGTTGGCTCTCTGGAAACACCATATATTTT. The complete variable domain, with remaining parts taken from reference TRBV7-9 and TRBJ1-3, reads DTGVSQNPRHKITKRGQNVTFRCDPISEHNRLYWYRQTLGQGPEFLTYFQNEAQLEKSRLLSDRFSAERPKGSFSTLEIQRTEQGDSAMYLCASSSWLSGNTIYFGEGSWLTVV.